This T cell receptor (beta chain) was retrieved from a study of cytomegalovirus exposure and HLA in healthy donors. As for the study in general: The early release's HLA-typed donors yielded 65 million to 85 million unique TCRs.

The CDR3 runs 20 residues. J was trimmed by 5 bases and V by 0 bases; bases with no gene match: 15. Germline V CDR1 and CDR2: LGHNA, YSLEER. PCR used 60 Vbeta primers and 13 Jbeta primers. In the source study's methods: Later reanalysis found 80 million or so unique TCR beta chains, 9 million to 12 million of them shared. TCRdb's copy holds only in-frame clones and misses some; the assay was immunoSEQ multiplex PCR. That table furnishes V, J and clone size, whereas the DNA furnished D and trimming. In total, the table holds 110,000 to 150,000 clones. Regarding the study as a whole: According to the study, around 180 TCR beta chains were cytomegalovirus-associated.

Comments on this clone: Its target is unknown.

The chain links TRBV4-3 to TRBJ2-3, with 12 bases fitting TRBD2. The source material was PBMCs. The sequence was obtained from a man aged 40-50 years in good health and CMV-seronegative. The CDR3 DNA is TGCGCCAGCAGCCAAGAGGGCAGGGGCCCCGAGACTAGCGGGGGAGATACGCAGTATTTT. Translating it yields CASSQEGRGPETSGGDTQYF.